The 28 T cell receptor beta chains below all came from one sample that was sequenced in a study of cytomegalovirus exposure and HLA in healthy donors. In the PCR, 60 Vbeta and 13 Jbeta primers were used. The assay was immunoSEQ multiplex PCR, and TCRdb's table has in-frame clones only and misses some. The table records roughly 84,000 clones, over 65% of them present only once. Sample: PBMCs. The receptors derive from a man aged 50 or older in good health and CMV-seronegative.

V is TRBV28 and J is TRBJ2-5; TRBD2 agrees at 7 bases. Unmatched junction bases numbered 6, after V lost 3 bases and J lost 5 bases. The CDR3 is 14 residues long. Germline lookup yields CDR1 MDHEN and CDR2 SYDVKM. CDR3 in amino acids: CASSFRAGVETQYF. CDR3 bases: TGTGCCAGCAGTTTCCGCGCGGGGGTGGAGACCCAGTACTTC.

The chain recombines TRBV5-8 with TRBJ1-3; 7 bases match TRBD1. The CDR3 sequence is 17 residues long. The germline V gene has CDR1 SGHTS and CDR2 YDEGEE. V shed 4 bases and J 1 base; nucleotides not matched to a gene: 11. CDR3 loop: CASSLQGTHASGNTIYF. The CDR3 bases are TGTGCCAGCAGCCTACAGGGGACCCATGCATCTGGAAACACCATATATTTT.

V and J are TRBV27 and TRBJ2-2, with D perhaps matching TRBD2 (7 bases). The CDR3 runs to 14 residues. The V gene lost 3 bases and the J gene lost 7 bases, with 12 bases spanning the gap. CDR1 and CDR2 (germline): MNHEY, SMNVEV (reference sequence). The CDR3, as DNA: TGTGCCAGCAGTTTTGCGGGGGCAGGCGGGGAGCTGTTTTTT. Encoded protein: CASSFAGAGGELFF.

This chain uses TRBV6-6 with TRBJ1-1, with 10 bases lining up with TRBD1. CDR3 length: 14 amino acids. Looked up from germline, CDR1 is MNHNY and CDR2 is SVGAGI (reference sequence). V was pared by 5 bases and J by 3 bases, with 3 bases of the junction left unmatched. The CDR3 region is CASSDGQGDTEAFF. The CDR3 nucleotides are TGTGCCAGCAGTGACGGACAGGGGGACACTGAAGCTTTCTTT.

V gene TRBV12-5 combines with J gene TRBJ2-2; tentative D call: TRBD2 (6 bases). Per germline, CDR1 LGHNT and CDR2 FRNRAP. Trimming pared 1 base from V and 5 bases from J, leaving 20 bases between. The CDR3 runs 18 residues. DNA for the CDR3: TGTGCTAGTGGTTTGGCCCGGAGCGCAGGACTAACTACCGGGGAGCTGTTTTTT. Translating gives CASGLARSAGLTTGELFF.

This clone was counted a single time. CDR3 amino acids: CASSLAASGGSETQYF. CDR3 in DNA: TGTGCCAGCAGCTTAGCGGCTAGCGGGGGTAGCGAGACCCAGTACTTC. This rearrangement joins TRBV7-2 to TRBJ2-5; the match to TRBD2 covers 10 bases. The germline gives CDR1 SGHTA, CDR2 FQGNSA. V was clipped by 0 bases and J by 5 bases; unmatched bases: 6. This CDR3 region has 16 residues.

The rearrangement joins TRBV18 to TRBJ1-2; TRBD1 aligns across 7 bases. After removal of 3 bases from V and 7 bases from J, the junction contained 14 bases not matched to a gene. The CDR3 length is 16 residues. Germline V gene lookup returns CDR1 KGHSH and CDR2 LQKENI. The CDR3: CASSPSATQGKGGYTF. As DNA, the CDR3 is TGTGCCAGCTCACCCTCGGCCACACAGGGGAAAGGTGGCTACACCTTC.

This chain links TRBV2 with TRBJ2-5; 14 nucleotides align to TRBD2. CDR1 is SNHLY, CDR2 FYNNEI, per germline. The CDR3 has 18 residues. V lost 6 bases and J lost 0; bases outside the gene matches: 9. CDR3 bases: TGTGCCAGCAGCGCAAACGGACTAGCGGGGGGAAACCAAGAGACCCAGTACTTC. Encoded protein: CASSANGLAGGNQETQYF.

Note on this clone: The junction does not match germline at one end; this may be a read error. This chain uses TRBV7-3 with TRBJ2-5; 8 bases map to TRBD1. CDR3 length: 15 residues. The germline CDR1 and CDR2 sequences are SGHTA and FQGTGA. The CDR3 nucleotides are TGTGCCAGCAGCCAAAGAGCAGGGGGCCAAAAGACCCAGTACTTC. Its translation is CASSQRAGGQKTQYF.

V gene TRBV7-9 combines with J gene TRBJ1-2, with D perhaps matching TRBD1 (5 bases). The CDR3 has 15 amino acids. Germline V CDR1 and CDR2: SEHNR, FQNEAQ (reference sequence). Trimming took off 1 base at V and 4 bases at J, with 13 bases between the two ends. The CDR3 spells CASSLEVGGIYGYTF. In nucleotides, the CDR3 is TGTGCCAGCAGCTTAGAGGTTGGGGGGATCTATGGCTACACCTTC. The variable domain in full, completed from reference TRBV7-9 and TRBJ1-2, reads DTGVSQNPRHKITKRGQNVTFRCDPISEHNRLYWYRQTLGQGPEFLTYFQNEAQLEKSRLLSDRFSAERPKGSFSTLEIQRTEQGDSAMYLCASSLEVGGIYGYTFGSGTRLTVV.

This clone was seen more than once but under ten times. The chain couples TRBV10-2 to TRBJ1-5; TRBD1 agrees at 9 bases. In germline, CDR1 is WSHSY, CDR2 SAAADI. The CDR3 is 18 amino acids. After removal of 4 bases from V and 6 bases from J, the junction contained 16 bases not matched to a gene. The CDR3 DNA reads as TGCGCCAGCAGTGGAGTGGGACAGGGAGGAGGCTCGTCTCAGCCCCAGCATTTT. As protein: CASSGVGQGGGSSQPQHF.

The genes are TRBV6-6 and TRBJ2-7; D is perhaps TRBD1 (5 bases). Germline V CDR1 and CDR2: MNHNY, SVGAGI (reference sequence). V shed 10 bases and J shed 2 bases, with 12 bases lying between them. The CDR3 runs to 12 residues. CDR3 loop: CATSQDPYEQYF. CDR3 nucleotides: TGTGCCACCTCACAGGACCCCTACGAGCAGTACTTC.

This chain links TRBV7-2 with TRBJ2-2; 10 bases line up with TRBD2. The CDR3 covers 16 residues. V trimming: 3 bases; J trimming: 1 base; junction bases outside the gene matches: 2. Germline V gene sequence: CDR1 SGHTA, CDR2 FQGNSA. Here the CDR3 DNA reads TGTGCCAGCAGCTTCCCTAGCGGGGGGAACACCGGGGAGCTGTTTTTT. It translates to CASSFPSGGNTGELFF. The whole variable domain, remainder taken from reference TRBV7-2 and TRBJ2-2, is GAGVSQSPSNKVTEKGKDVELRCDPISGHTALYWYRQSLGQGLEFLIYFQGNSAPDKSGLPSDRFSAERTGGSVSTLTIQRTQQEDSAVYLCASSFPSGGNTGELFFGEGSRLTVL.

The V call is TRBV10-3, the J call TRBJ2-7; the match to TRBD1 covers 10 bases. Trimming at V came to 7 bases and at J to 5 bases, leaving 8 bases not matched to a gene. The CDR3 sequence is 14 residues long. The V gene's germline CDR1 is ENHRY and CDR2 SYGVKD. DNA of the CDR3: TGTGCCATCAAATCGACAGGGGGCTTCCACGAGCAGTACTTC. It is translated as CAIKSTGGFHEQYF.

This clone came up a few times. V usage is TRBV10-3 and J usage is TRBJ2-1; 8 bases align to TRBD2. CDR1 and CDR2 from the germline V gene are ENHRY and SYGVKD. The CDR3 is made up of 13 amino acids. The V gene end was trimmed by 6 bases and the J gene end by 4 bases; junction bases not matched to a gene: 2. Here the CDR3 reads CAISGGGYNEQFF. Written as DNA, the CDR3 is TGTGCCATCAGCGGGGGGGGTTACAATGAGCAGTTCTTC.

The genes are TRBV7-2 and TRBJ1-2; D uncertain. The CDR3 is 11 residues long. Per the germline V gene, CDR1 is SGHTA and CDR2 is FQGNSA. Trimming stripped 6 bases from V and 8 bases from J, with 10 bases between. The CDR3 DNA follows: TGTGCCAGCAGTCGCGGGAGGGGCTACACCTTC. Translation: CASSRGRGYTF.

This chain links TRBV7-8 with TRBJ2-1; 8 bases are a match to TRBD1. V was clipped by 6 bases and J by 6 bases; unmatched bases: 10. Germline assignment: CDR1 SGHVS and CDR2 FQNEAQ. The CDR3 totals 15 residues. CDR3 nucleotides: TGTGCCAGCAGAAATACAGGGGGTTTAGGCAATGAGCAGTTCTTC. Amino acid sequence: CASRNTGGLGNEQFF.

The J gene is TRBJ2-7, the V gene TRBV2; 8 nucleotides agree with TRBD1. The CDR3 length is 16 residues. Germline V lookup: CDR1 SNHLY, CDR2 FYNNEI. The J segment lost 2 bases and the V segment lost 2 bases, leaving 8 bases of the junction unmatched. The CDR3 loop is CASSELSNRGTYEQYF. The CDR3 DNA reads as TGTGCCAGCAGTGAATTATCCAACAGGGGGACCTACGAGCAGTACTTC. Full variable domain (remainder filled in from reference TRBV2 and TRBJ2-7): EPEVTQTPSHQVTQMGQEVILRCVPISNHLYFYWYRQILGQKVEFLVSFYNNEISEKSEIFDDQFSVERPDGSNFTLKIRSTKLEDSAMYFCASSELSNRGTYEQYFGPGTRLTVT.

A few counts support this clone. The chain employs TRBV6-5 and TRBJ1-4, with D possibly being TRBD1 (5 bases). The length of the CDR3 is 16 residues. The V gene lost 4 bases and the J gene lost 3 bases, with 15 bases spanning the gap. Germline loops: CDR1 MNHEY, CDR2 SVGAGI. The CDR3 coding sequence is TGTGCCAGCAGTTCCACCCACGGGGGACCTAATGAAAAACTGTTTTTT. This codes for CASSSTHGGPNEKLFF.

The chain employs TRBV14 and TRBJ2-5; 8 nucleotides agree with TRBD2. Per the germline V gene, CDR1 is SGHDN and CDR2 is FVKESK. V lost 4 bases, J lost 4 bases, and 8 bases stayed unmatched. The CDR3 sequence is 15 residues long. DNA for the CDR3: TGTGCCAGCAGCCCCTCTGGGCTAGCGGGAGAGACCCAGTACTTC. Protein: CASSPSGLAGETQYF.

The V gene is TRBV6-5, the J gene TRBJ2-7, with TRBD1 identical over 9 bases. Per germline, CDR1 MNHEY and CDR2 SVGAGI. V shed 2 bases and J 2 bases; nucleotides not matched to a gene: 1. The CDR3 covers 14 residues. The DNA for the CDR3 is TGTGCCAGCAGTTACCGACAGGGGGCCTACGAGCAGTACTTC. Translation: CASSYRQGAYEQYF.

This clone has more than one count but fewer than ten. The chain carries TRBV13 and TRBJ2-7; TRBD1 aligns across 7 bases. Germline CDR1 PRHDT, CDR2 FYEKMQ (reference sequence). The V gene end was trimmed by 5 bases and the J gene end by 5 bases; junction bases not matched to a gene: 12. The CDR3 consists of 15 residues. DNA for the CDR3: TGTGCCAGCAGCGCCCGGGACAGAGATTTGGACGAGCAGTACTTC. Protein: CASSARDRDLDEQYF.

This clone has only a few counts. This chain uses TRBV5-4 with TRBJ1-1; no firm D call. V lost 6 bases, J lost 1 base, and 10 bases lay in between. The CDR3 loop spans 13 amino acids. Germline V CDR1 and CDR2: SGHNT, YYREEE (reference sequence). In DNA, the CDR3 is TGTGCCAGCAACCCACCGGGGAACACTGAAGCTTTCTTT. Its translation is CASNPPGNTEAFF.

The CDR3 loop reads CASSYRTSGGHEQYF. The DNA for the CDR3 is TGTGCCAGCAGTTATAGGACTAGCGGGGGTCACGAGCAGTACTTC. This sequence joins TRBV2 and TRBJ2-7; 13 bases agree with TRBD2. V shed 5 bases, J shed 5 bases, and the junction held 6 bases outside the gene matches. The CDR3 runs 15 residues. Per germline, CDR1 SNHLY and CDR2 FYNNEI.

This chain joins TRBV18 and TRBJ1-2; D gene unclear. The CDR3 is 15 amino acids. With 4 bases removed from V and 0 bases from J, the gap between germline ends came to 12 bases. The germline CDR1 and CDR2 sequences are KGHSH and LQKENI. CDR3 nucleotides: TGTGCCAGCTCACAAGACATCTCTTCTAACTATGGCTACACCTTC. This translates into CASSQDISSNYGYTF.

The chain carries TRBV9 and TRBJ1-3, with D perhaps TRBD1 (6 bases). The CDR3 length is 15 residues. Trimming left V 7 bases short and J 0 bases short, with 14 bases between. Per the germline V gene, CDR1 is SGDLS and CDR2 is YYNGEE. The CDR3 loop reads CASATGRSSGNTIYF. The CDR3 coding sequence is TGTGCCAGCGCGACAGGACGGAGCTCTGGAAACACCATATATTTT.

The rearrangement links TRBV7-3 to TRBJ2-5; a possible D gene is TRBD1 (6 bases). V dropped 5 bases and J dropped 2 bases, with 12 bases sitting between them. Germline V gene lookup returns CDR1 SGHTA and CDR2 FQGTGA. This CDR3 is built from 14 residues. The CDR3 loop reads CASSATGRQETQYF. The CDR3 nucleotides are TGTGCCAGCAGCGCCACAGGGAGACAAGAGACCCAGTACTTC. The full variable domain, with the rest looked up from reference TRBV7-3 and TRBJ2-5, is GAGVSQTPSNKVTEKGKYVELRCDPISGHTALYWYRQSLGQGPEFLIYFQGTGAADDSGLPNDRFFAVRPEGSVSTLKIQRTERGDSAVYLCASSATGRQETQYFGPGTRLLVL.

This chain links TRBV19 with TRBJ2-2; D is perhaps TRBD2 (6 bases). Germline V gene sequence: CDR1 LNHDA, CDR2 SQIVND (reference sequence). Between the trimmed V and J ends, which lost 6 bases and 2 bases, there was a span of 16 bases. This CDR3 has 16 residues. This chain's CDR3 is CASRAVREINTGELFF. The CDR3 DNA reads as TGTGCCAGTAGAGCGGTCCGGGAGATTAACACCGGGGAGCTGTTTTTT.